What follows is one T cell receptor beta chain and its context. The antigen remains unidentified. Clones were sequenced by immunoSEQ multiplex PCR, and TCRdb holds only the in-frame ones, with some missing. Here the sample spans 13,000 or so clones, more than 70% being singletons. The V gene's germline CDR1 is SEHNR and CDR2 FQNEAQ (reference sequence). CDR3 length equals 15 residues. V gave up 5 bases and J gave up 7 bases, with 20 bases separating them. This specimen belongs to a study of T cells in localized non-small cell lung cancer. Whole-study findings and limits: Greater T cell density in blood accompanied longer overall survival. Among the tissues sampled, uninvolved adjacent lung had the highest T cell clonality, above tumor. Heterogeneity cannot be ruled out, as sequencing used one tumor region only.

The sequencing here drew on peripheral blood mononuclear cells, taken before any cancer treatment. The chain recombines TRBV7-9 with TRBJ2-5; TRBD1 or TRBD2 may be the D gene (5 bases each). The sequence was collected from a man between 40 and 70 years old with stage III lung adenocarcinoma. The CDR3 DNA is TGTGCCAGCAGCGGTAGGGAGACAGCGGCGATGACCCAGTACTTC. Residues: CASSGRETAAMTQYF.